There are many counts of the clone carrying this T cell receptor beta chain. The antigen is undetermined. These data originate in a study of post-analysis software for immune sequencing data. Notes on the study in general: About 5 TRBV segments were more frequent in patients than controls; TRBV5-6, TRBV5-1 and TRBV20-1 belonged to this group.

Unique molecular identifiers featured in each of the TCR beta cDNA libraries. MiXCR was run by TCRdb on the PCR reads, yielding one entry per CDR3 protein. The sample has 450,000 or so distinct CDR3 sequences; around 40% are singletons. The CDR3 length is 14 residues. The trim removed 2 bases at V and 6 bases at J, leaving 0 bases unmatched. The receptor was derived from a girl between 5 and 17 years old with multiple sclerosis. Sequencing was carried out using blood. The chain has TRBV12-3 or TRBV12-4 and TRBJ2-1; 11 nucleotides align to TRBD2. The CDR3 DNA follows: TGTGCCAGCAGTTTAACTAGCGGGAGCAATGAGCAGTTCTTC. Protein sequence: CASSLTSGSNEQFF.